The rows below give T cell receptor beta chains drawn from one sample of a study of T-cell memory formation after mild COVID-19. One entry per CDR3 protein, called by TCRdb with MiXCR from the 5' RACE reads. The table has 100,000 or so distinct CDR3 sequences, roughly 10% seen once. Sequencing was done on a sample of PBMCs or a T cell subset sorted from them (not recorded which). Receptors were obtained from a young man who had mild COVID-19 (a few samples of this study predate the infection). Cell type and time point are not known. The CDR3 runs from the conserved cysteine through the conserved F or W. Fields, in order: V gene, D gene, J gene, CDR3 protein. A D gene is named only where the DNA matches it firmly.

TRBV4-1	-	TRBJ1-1	CASSQVGLITEAFF
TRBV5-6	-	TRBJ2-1	CASSDKRGYSYNEQFF
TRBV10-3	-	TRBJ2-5	CAISEGQQETQYF
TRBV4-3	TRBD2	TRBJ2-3	CASSSYLNGGAQSTQYF
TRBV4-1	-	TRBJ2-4	CASSQAAGIKNIQYF
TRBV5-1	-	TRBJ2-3	CASSLFSGTDTQYF
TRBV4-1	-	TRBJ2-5	CASSQERLLQETQYF
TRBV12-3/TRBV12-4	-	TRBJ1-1	CASSLTQGGNTEAFF
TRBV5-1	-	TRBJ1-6	CASSLDAALSYNSPLHF
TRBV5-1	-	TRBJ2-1	CASSLFGRDYNEQFF
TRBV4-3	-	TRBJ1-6	CASAWGNRGSPLHF
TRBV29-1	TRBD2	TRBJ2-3	CSGVAGSTDTQYF
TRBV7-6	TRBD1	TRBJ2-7	CASSSGQGSYEQYF
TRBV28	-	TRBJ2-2	CASSLFRVTWTGELFF
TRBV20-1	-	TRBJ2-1	CSAGAEGSSYNEQFF
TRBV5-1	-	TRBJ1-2	CASSLAGANYGYTF
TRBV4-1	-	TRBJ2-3	CASSPLSGDTQYF
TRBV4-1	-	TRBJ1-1	CASSQVGGWNTEAFF
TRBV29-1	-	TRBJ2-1	CSVVGGAPTGEQFF
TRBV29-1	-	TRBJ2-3	CSVEARRDTQYF
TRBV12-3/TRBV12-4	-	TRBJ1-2	CASSLAGSYGYTF
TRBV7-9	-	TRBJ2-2	CASSPQNTGELFF
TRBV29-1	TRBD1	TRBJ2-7	CSVTRGYEQYF
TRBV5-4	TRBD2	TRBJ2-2	CASSRAGGERNGELFF
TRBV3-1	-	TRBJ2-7	CASSPVGDEQYF
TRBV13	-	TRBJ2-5	CASSPQWTQYF
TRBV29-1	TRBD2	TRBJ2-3	CSVEDRGLATSTDTQYF
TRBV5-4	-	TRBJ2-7	CASSFRGAGEQYF
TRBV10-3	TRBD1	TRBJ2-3	CAISPTGENTDTQYF
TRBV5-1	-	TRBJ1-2	CASSSVGQGNGYTF
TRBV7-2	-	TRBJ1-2	CASSLHPGWGNGYTF
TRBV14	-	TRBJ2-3	CASSQDGRTISTDTQYF
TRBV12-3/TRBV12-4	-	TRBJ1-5	CASSRTDGNQPQHF
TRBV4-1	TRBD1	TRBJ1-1	CASSHLTGGYTEAFF
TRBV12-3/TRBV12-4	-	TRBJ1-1	CASSGRSIQGNTEAFF
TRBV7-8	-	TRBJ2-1	CASSLRLSSEQFF
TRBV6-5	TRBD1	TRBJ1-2	CASSRGQGASYGYTF